The 28 T cell receptor beta chains below were found in one sample sequenced in a study of Tregs in tolerant kidney transplant recipients. Sequencing was performed with immunoSEQ multiplex PCR; in TCRdb, only in-frame clones are kept and a portion is missing. The table includes 120,000 or so clones, roughly nine tenths detected once. Sequencing was performed on CD4+ T cells from blood. Every receptor here comes from a human donor in good health.

The V and J genes are TRBV6-5 and TRBJ2-2; D not certain. This CDR3 is 16 amino acids long. Germline V gives CDR1 MNHEY, CDR2 SVGAGI. V was cut by 2 bases and J by 0 bases, with 10 bases left in between. CDR3: CASSYRRRTNTGELFF. The CDR3 DNA reads as TGTGCCAGCAGTTACCGTAGGCGAACGAACACCGGGGAGCTGTTTTTT.

In its sample, this clone was seen a few times. This chain uses TRBV7-9 with TRBJ2-7; D ambiguous. With 3 bases removed from V and 5 bases from J, the gap between germline ends came to 8 bases. Germline CDR1 SEHNR, CDR2 FQNEAQ (reference sequence). CDR3 size: 12 residues. The CDR3, as DNA: TGTGCCAGCAGCTTTTTCGGAGACGAGCAGTACTTC. This gives the protein CASSFFGDEQYF.

With respect to this clone: Germline and junction disagree at one end, which may indicate a read error. The genes are TRBV4-1 and TRBJ2-2; no definite D call. The CDR3 is made up of 19 amino acids. From germline, CDR1 is MGHRA and CDR2 YSYEKL. The CDR3: CASSLSWVSLRAKTGELFF. The CDR3 DNA reads as TGCGCCAGCAGTCTATCTTGGGTCAGCCTAAGAGCGAAGACCGGGGAGCTGTTTTTT.

This clone has just one count. This rearrangement joins TRBV10-1 to TRBJ1-2; D is possibly TRBD1 (6 bases). CDR1 is WNHNN and CDR2 is SYGVQD in the germline V gene (reference sequence). There are 15 residues in the CDR3. V lost 3 bases to trimming and J lost 2 bases, with 13 bases between them. This CDR3 is CASSDPGTPNYGYTF. For the CDR3, the DNA is TGCGCCAGCAGTGACCCGGGGACACCCAACTATGGCTACACCTTC.

V gene TRBV6-4 combines with J gene TRBJ1-6, with 9 bases fitting TRBD1. V shed 5 bases and J 9 bases; nucleotides not matched to a gene: 11. CDR3 length: 16 residues. The germline V gene has CDR1 MRHNA and CDR2 SNTAGT. CDR3 coding DNA: TGTGCCAGCAGTCTCCGGGACAGGGATTTTAGTTCACCCCTCCACTTT. Translating gives CASSLRDRDFSSPLHF.

The genes are TRBV29-1 and TRBJ1-1; no reliable D call. This CDR3 is 14 amino acids long. The germline CDR1 and CDR2 sequences are SQVTM and ANQGSEA. The V gene lost 4 bases and the J gene lost 0 bases, with 12 bases spanning the gap. The CDR3 DNA follows: TGCAGCGTTGTTCGGGGAAACATGAACACTGAAGCTTTCTTT. Amino acid sequence: CSVVRGNMNTEAFF.

The V gene is TRBV15, the J gene TRBJ1-1, with D possibly being TRBD1 (5 bases). The germline CDR1 and CDR2 sequences are LNHNV and YYDKDF (reference sequence). This CDR3 is 16 amino acids long. Trimming cost V 4 bases and J 1 base, with 16 bases left between them. The CDR3 loop is CATSKRTGTWNTEAFF. The CDR3 DNA reads TGTGCCACCAGCAAGAGGACCGGGACGTGGAACACTGAAGCTTTCTTT.

This chain connects TRBV5-4 to TRBJ2-2; 12 bases are shared with TRBD2. The germline CDR1 and CDR2 sequences are SGHNT and YYREEE (reference sequence). The CDR3 is made up of 17 amino acids. With 4 bases clipped from V and 7 bases from J, the junction kept 11 bases outside the gene matches. Here the CDR3 DNA reads TGTGCCAGCAGCCCACTAGCGGGAGGACCCGGGGGCGGGGAGCTGTTTTTT. It specifies CASSPLAGGPGGGELFF. Drawing the rest from reference TRBV5-4 and TRBJ2-2, the complete variable domain is ETGVTQSPTHLIKTRGQQVTLRCSSQSGHNTVSWYQQALGQGPQFIFQYYREEENGRGNFPPRFSGLQFPNYSSELNVNALELDDSALYLCASSPLAGGPGGGELFFGEGSRLTVL.

The genes are TRBV6-6 and TRBJ1-2; D is possibly TRBD1 (6 bases). The CDR3 sequence is 14 residues long. Germline V gene lookup returns CDR1 MNHNY and CDR2 SVGAGI (reference sequence). The V gene lost 6 bases and the J gene lost 0 bases, with 11 bases spanning the gap. The CDR3: CASRLGGANYGYTF. The CDR3 nucleotides read TGTGCCAGCAGGCTAGGGGGAGCTAACTATGGCTACACCTTC.

The CDR3 nucleotides are TGTGCCAGCAACCCACGGGAGGGCCTATACGAGCAGTACTTC. Encoded protein: CASNPREGLYEQYF. The chain combines TRBV6-1 with TRBJ2-7, with 8 nucleotides matching TRBD2. Germline CDR1 reads MNHNS; CDR2 reads SASEGT. The CDR3 contains 14 residues. V gave up 7 bases and J gave up 4 bases; unmatched junction bases: 9.

The rearrangement links TRBV18 to TRBJ2-1; TRBD1 matches at 10 bases. Trimming at V came to 0 bases and at J to 4 bases, leaving 9 bases not matched to a gene. Germline-derived CDR1 and CDR2 are KGHSH and LQKENI. This CDR3 region has 18 residues. In nucleotides, the CDR3 is TGTGCCAGCTCACCACCTATTAGTAGGGACAGGGGTTACAATGAGCAGTTCTTC. Protein sequence: CASSPPISRDRGYNEQFF.

CDR3 region: CASSLGDSGNTIYF. The CDR3 region has the DNA TGTGCCAGCAGCTTAGGAGACTCTGGAAACACCATATATTTT. This chain links TRBV11-3 with TRBJ1-3; D not resolved. There are 14 residues in the CDR3. Trimming took off 1 base at V and 0 bases at J, with 4 bases between the two ends. The germline gives CDR1 SGHNT, CDR2 YENEEA.

This chain connects TRBV6-1 to TRBJ2-4, with 11 bases matching TRBD2. The CDR3 covers 18 residues. CDR1 is MNHNS and CDR2 is SASEGT in the germline V gene. The trim removed 2 bases at V and 3 bases at J, leaving 9 bases unmatched. In DNA form, the CDR3 reads TGTGCCAGCAGTGAAAGGTGGCTAGCGGGAGGAGGCAAAAACATTCAGTACTTC. Amino acid sequence: CASSERWLAGGGKNIQYF.

The chain joins TRBV18 to TRBJ1-4, with 10 bases matching TRBD1. The CDR3 spans 16 residues. Germline V gene data show CDR1 as KGHSH and CDR2 as LQKENI. The J segment lost 7 bases and the V segment lost 4 bases, leaving 9 bases of the junction unmatched. The CDR3 region is CASSLMDRGISEKLFF. CDR3 bases: TGTGCCAGCTCACTGATGGACAGGGGGATCAGTGAAAAACTGTTTTTT.

The J gene is TRBJ2-5, the V gene TRBV6-1, with a weak D call TRBD2 (5 bases). This CDR3 has 16 amino acids. CDR1 and CDR2 (germline): MNHNS, SASEGT. V lost 1 base to trimming and J lost 0 bases, with 12 bases between them. The CDR3 DNA is TGTGCCAGCAGTGAAGGACGGGGAGCCTACCAAGAGACCCAGTACTTC. Its translation is CASSEGRGAYQETQYF.

This clone was observed a single time. The V and J genes are TRBV5-1 and TRBJ2-5, with 8 positions matching TRBD2. Germline V gives CDR1 SGHRS, CDR2 YFSETQ. This CDR3 is 14 amino acids long. V was clipped by 4 bases and J by 4 bases; unmatched bases: 6. In DNA form, the CDR3 reads TGCGCCAGCAGCCCGGGGGGGGCGGGAGAGACCCAGTACTTC. It is translated as CASSPGGAGETQYF.

This chain links TRBV9 with TRBJ2-7, with TRBD2 as a possible D gene (5 bases). Trimming took off 0 bases at V and 2 bases at J, with 9 bases between the two ends. The CDR3 extends over 14 amino acids. Germline V gene data show CDR1 as SGDLS and CDR2 as YYNGEE. In DNA, the CDR3 is TGTGCCAGCAGCGTAGAGCCGGGAACCTACGAGCAGTACTTC. Encoded protein: CASSVEPGTYEQYF.

The V and J genes are TRBV21-1 and TRBJ1-6. TRBV21-1 is a pseudogene segment. CDR3 length equals 13 residues. As DNA, the CDR3 is TGTGCCAGCAGCTCCCCGGAAGGGTCACCCCTCCACTTT. Amino acid sequence: CASSSPEGSPLHF.

This sequence joins TRBV30 and TRBJ2-2; D might be TRBD2 (6 bases). CDR1 and CDR2 from the germline V gene are GTSNPN and SVGIG (reference sequence). CDR3 length equals 13 residues. V was trimmed by 3 bases and J by 8 bases, leaving 13 bases between them. CDR3 protein: CAWRLAGMGELFF. CDR3 nucleotide sequence: TGTGCCTGGAGACTGGCGGGGATGGGGGAGCTGTTTTTT.

The chain links TRBV6-8 to TRBJ1-6, with D perhaps matching TRBD1 (5 bases). The CDR3 totals 18 residues. Trimming removed 5 bases at V and 7 bases at J, with 24 bases between. Looked up from germline, CDR1 is MNHGY and CDR2 is SAAAGT. The CDR3 protein is CASSHYPGRSSENSPLHF. The CDR3, as DNA: TGTGCCAGCAGTCACTACCCAGGGCGAAGTAGTGAGAATTCACCCCTCCACTTT.

The chain carries TRBV30 and TRBJ1-1, with D unclear. The V gene lost 7 bases and the J gene lost 1 base, with 16 bases spanning the gap. CDR3 size: 14 residues. Germline V CDR1 and CDR2: GTSNPN, SVGIG (reference sequence). The CDR3 DNA reads as TGTGCCTTAGTAAGGGTGGGGAGGAACACTGAAGCTTTCTTT. Its translation: CALVRVGRNTEAFF.

The chain combines TRBV27 with TRBJ2-2; D unresolved. CDR1 MNHEY and CDR2 SMNVEV come from the germline V gene (reference sequence). Trimming removed 4 bases from V and 0 bases from J, with 9 bases in between. CDR3 size: 15 residues. CDR3 in amino acids: CASSSQLPNTGELFF. CDR3 nucleotide sequence: TGTGCCAGCAGTTCGCAACTCCCGAACACCGGGGAGCTGTTTTTT.

J is TRBJ2-7 and V is TRBV9, with D possibly being TRBD1 or TRBD2 (5 bases each). This CDR3 is built from 14 residues. Trimming shortened V by 0 bases and J by 0 bases, and 7 bases separated the two germline ends. Germline V CDR1 and CDR2: SGDLS, YYNGEE. The CDR3 DNA sequence: TGTGCCAGCAGCGTAGGAGGGGTCTCCTACGAGCAGTACTTC. Translated: CASSVGGVSYEQYF.

The J gene is TRBJ1-5, the V gene TRBV18; tentatively, D is TRBD1 (6 bases). V lost 3 bases and J lost 8, with 14 bases in between. The germline gives CDR1 KGHSH, CDR2 LQKENI. The CDR3 has 14 residues. The chain's CDR3 is CASSPGQGLEPQHF. The CDR3 DNA sequence: TGTGCCAGCTCACCCGGGCAGGGGCTCGAGCCCCAGCATTTT.

CDR3 coding DNA: TGTGCCAGCAGCGTAGACCCGGGACTAGCGGGCAATGAGCAGTTCTTC. Protein product: CASSVDPGLAGNEQFF. The chain combines TRBV9 with TRBJ2-1; 12 bases line up with TRBD2. The CDR3 contains 16 residues. V trimming: 0 bases; J trimming: 6 bases; junction bases outside the gene matches: 4. Germline CDR1 reads SGDLS; CDR2 reads YYNGEE.

The chain combines TRBV5-1 with TRBJ1-6, with TRBD1 identical over 8 bases. This CDR3 is built from 14 residues. The V and J ends lost 1 base and 10 bases, in that order; junction bases with no gene match: 4. Germline V CDR1 and CDR2: SGHRS, YFSETQ. This CDR3 is CASSLQGAESPLHF. As DNA, the CDR3 is TGCGCCAGCAGCTTGCAGGGGGCAGAGTCACCCCTCCACTTT.

CDR3 sequence: CASSFGPKRGVPYEQYF. The CDR3 DNA reads as TGTGCCAGCAGCTTTGGCCCAAAGAGGGGGGTTCCCTACGAGCAGTACTTC. The rearrangement joins TRBV7-9 to TRBJ2-7; D is possibly TRBD1 or TRBD2 (6 bases each). V was cut by 3 bases and J by 2 bases, with 20 bases left in between. The germline gives CDR1 SEHNR, CDR2 FQNEAQ (reference sequence). The CDR3 has 17 amino acids.

This chain connects TRBV2 to TRBJ2-3; no clear D gene. Germline loops: CDR1 SNHLY, CDR2 FYNNEI. The CDR3 runs 15 residues. V lost 1 base and J lost 2, with 10 bases in between. CDR3 DNA: TGTGCCAGCAGTGAAGAGAAGGGTCCCACAGATACGCAGTATTTT. Its protein product is CASSEEKGPTDTQYF.